Listed below are T cell receptor beta chains from one sample, sequenced in a study of control samples from healthy donors and cancer patients. Clones were sequenced by immunoSEQ multiplex PCR, and TCRdb holds only the in-frame ones, with some missing. The sample has 130,000 or so clones, roughly 92% seen once. The sequenced sample consisted of blood. The receptors come from a man aged 18 to 29 in good health. Each CDR3 is given without its conserved first and last residue. A D gene is named only where the DNA matches it firmly.

J,D,V,CDR3
TRBJ1-2,.,TRBV7-9,ASSLGPPGGT
TRBJ1-1,TRBD1,TRBV5-1,ASRSRDSRNTEAF
TRBJ2-7,TRBD2,TRBV5-1,ASSPGTRPFGGEQY
TRBJ2-7,TRBD1,TRBV5-4,ASSFGTGDAYEQY
TRBJ2-7,.,TRBV20-1,SASAGSEQY
TRBJ2-1,.,TRBV5-1,ASTLGGDEQF
TRBJ2-2,.,TRBV5-5,ASSSAGRATGELF
TRBJ1-3,.,TRBV9,ASSVAGSAGNTIY
TRBJ1-1,.,TRBV6-1,ASSEPGQNTEAF
TRBJ2-3,.,TRBV14,ASSQVLQARDTQY
TRBJ2-7,TRBD1,TRBV10-3,AISEQGAPYEQY
TRBJ2-4,.,TRBV5-6,ASSFGVEIVRKNIQY
TRBJ2-1,.,TRBV9,ASTQTKGGGEQF
TRBJ2-3,.,TRBV6-4,ASSDLGYSSTDTQY
TRBJ2-6,TRBD2,TRBV9,ASTPTGGGSSGANVLT
TRBJ2-6,.,TRBV6-5,ASSQSLSGANVLT
TRBJ1-6,TRBD1,TRBV9,ASSVGQGVTNSPLH
TRBJ2-7,.,TRBV6-6,ASSYSTSSYEQY
TRBJ2-3,TRBD1,TRBV5-1,ASSSMTGGLDTQY
TRBJ1-2,.,TRBV4-1,ASGTPWDKTNYGYT
TRBJ2-6,.,TRBV10-3,AINEGGGGANVLT
TRBJ1-6,.,TRBV7-9,ASSLADLDSTFIPLH
TRBJ1-2,.,TRBV5-1,ASAKTFWVGVSYGYT
TRBJ2-2,TRBD1,TRBV11-2,ASSLRGLGTGELF
TRBJ2-1,TRBD2,TRBV19,ASGLATSNEQF
TRBJ1-1,.,TRBV9,ASSVAGRDEAF
TRBJ1-2,TRBD1,TRBV7-9,ASSSQQGVPNYGYT
TRBJ2-7,.,TRBV30,AWGSGAPYEQY
TRBJ1-3,.,TRBV7-6,ASSLVQAGNTIY
TRBJ1-2,.,TRBV2,ASGAGYGYT
TRBJ1-2,.,TRBV9,ASSVDGAFNYGYT
TRBJ1-1,.,TRBV3-1/TRBV3-2,ASSQDPGGYTEAF
TRBJ2-7,TRBD1,TRBV11-2,ASSKTDRGAPREQY
TRBJ2-1,TRBD2,TRBV6-5,ASSPGLADYNEQF
TRBJ1-2,.,TRBV11-2,ASSLGQAHIGYT
TRBJ2-2,.,TRBV15,ATRFGARDGELF
TRBJ2-3,TRBD2,TRBV2,ASRRVGGLTDTQY
TRBJ2-5,.,TRBV5-1,ASSENKETQY
TRBJ2-2,TRBD2,TRBV2,ASRATRGGSSPGELF
TRBJ2-7,.,TRBV2,ASSLTGGVTYEQY
TRBJ1-1,.,TRBV7-9,ASSPRANTEAF
TRBJ2-2,.,TRBV14,ASSQRTAGELF
TRBJ2-3,.,TRBV7-9,ASSYGLGGTDTQY
TRBJ1-1,.,TRBV19,ASSNPPGVAEAF
TRBJ2-5,.,TRBV3-1/TRBV3-2,ASSLTTHQGETQY
TRBJ1-3,TRBD1,TRBV30,AWSAGTAGNTIY
TRBJ2-3,TRBD2,TRBV5-1,ASSFSGGTSTDTQY
TRBJ2-3,.,TRBV9,ASSVRDAVGDTQY
TRBJ2-1,.,TRBV2,ASRVSGQSSYNEQF
TRBJ2-7,TRBD1,TRBV28,ATLDRRYEQY
TRBJ1-1,.,TRBV28,ASSLSSDTEAF
TRBJ2-3,.,TRBV6-4,ASSDGSTDTQY
TRBJ2-3,TRBD2,TRBV5-4,ASSLGLAGVTDTQY
TRBJ1-2,.,TRBV2,ASSTPRGGGGYGYT
TRBJ2-7,.,TRBV7-9,ASSSLGREQY
TRBJ1-4,TRBD1,TRBV6-6,ASSNHGGTGGF
TRBJ2-5,TRBD1,TRBV3-1/TRBV3-2,ASSQTGTGGSRETQY